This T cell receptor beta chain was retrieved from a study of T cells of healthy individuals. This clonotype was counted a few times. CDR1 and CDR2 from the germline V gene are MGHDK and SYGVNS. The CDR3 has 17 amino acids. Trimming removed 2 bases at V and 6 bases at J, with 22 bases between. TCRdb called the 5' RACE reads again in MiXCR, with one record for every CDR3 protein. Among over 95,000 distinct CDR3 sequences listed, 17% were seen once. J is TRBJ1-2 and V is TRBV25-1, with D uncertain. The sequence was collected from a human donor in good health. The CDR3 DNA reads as TGTGCCAGCAGTGAACGTGGGAGTCACCCTCTCTTCGATGGCTACACCTTC. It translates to CASSERGSHPLFDGYTF.